The rows below give T cell receptor beta chains drawn from one sample of a study of blood T cell repertoires in COVID-19. The protocol was immunoSEQ multiplex PCR, while the TCRdb copy is restricted to in-frame clones and leaves out a portion. Altogether about 250,000 clones are present, 80% to 85% being singletons, with the ten largest covering 1.5% to 1.7%. The sample taken for sequencing was peripheral blood. These receptors were taken from a woman in her thirties or forties who had recovered from COVID-19. The CDR3 runs from the conserved cysteine through the conserved F or W. A D gene is named only where the DNA matches it firmly. Expanded clones get a size class; other rows say once, few or many, or leave the size out.

j_call d_call v_call clone_size cdr3_nt cdr3_aa
TRBJ1-2 - TRBV29-1 - TGCAGCGTTGATGCCCTTGCCGGGGGGGCTATGGGCTACACCTTC CSVDALAGGAMGYTF
TRBJ1-5 - TRBV7-9 - TGTGCCAGCGCTCGACAGGAAGATCAGCCCCAGCATTTT CASARQEDQPQHF
TRBJ1-3 - TRBV7-9 once TGTGCCAGCACCCGAGATGGCAGGGCTGGAAACACCATATATTTT CASTRDGRAGNTIYF
TRBJ2-3 - TRBV11-3 - TGTGCCAGCAGCTTCCAGGGGACAGATACGCAGTATTTT CASSFQGTDTQYF
TRBJ2-7 TRBD1 TRBV19 once TGTGCCAGTAGTACGATCGACAGGGGGATAAACGAGCAGTACTTC CASSTIDRGINEQYF
TRBJ1-3 - TRBV2 - TGTGCCAGCAGTTTCACTGGAAACACCATATATTTT CASSFTGNTIYF
TRBJ1-1 - TRBV4-1 - TGCGCCAGCAGCCAAGGGGGAGACCTTGGCACTGAAGCTTTCTTT CASSQGGDLGTEAFF
TRBJ2-7 TRBD2 TRBV29-1 - TGCAGCGGTGGGGAGGGGCTCTCCTACGAGCAGTACTTC CSGGEGLSYEQYF
TRBJ2-7 - TRBV5-1 once TGCGCCAGCAGCCCCTATGCTACGACCTACGAGCAGTACTTC CASSPYATTYEQYF
TRBJ2-4 TRBD2 TRBV19 - TGTGCCAGTAGTCCCCGGGGTAGCGGGCTAGCCAAAAACATTCAGTACTTC CASSPRGSGLAKNIQYF
TRBJ1-2 - TRBV10-2 - TGCGCCAGCAGTGAGGGAACCGACAGGAATGGCTACACCTTC CASSEGTDRNGYTF
TRBJ2-1 - TRBV7-3 - TGTGCCAGCAGCTCGGGAAATAGCGGAAATTTGAATGAGCAGTTCTTC CASSSGNSGNLNEQFF
TRBJ1-3 - TRBV6-5 - TGTGCCAGCAGTTACGTCAAACCGAGCTCTGGAAACACCATATATTTT CASSYVKPSSGNTIYF
TRBJ1-2 - TRBV27 - TGTGCCAGCAGTCCGAGGCAGGGCTATGGCTACACCTTC CASSPRQGYGYTF
TRBJ1-2 TRBD1 TRBV6-5 - TGTGCCAGCAGTCCCGACAGGGCTGGGCCTGGCTACACCTTC CASSPDRAGPGYTF
TRBJ2-3 TRBD2 TRBV7-7 - TGTGCCAGCAGCCGTAGCGGGGGGGCTGATACGCAGTATTTT CASSRSGGADTQYF
TRBJ1-1 - TRBV19 - TGTGCCAGTAGTATCCAAAGCATGAACACTGAAGCTTTCTTT CASSIQSMNTEAFF
TRBJ1-5 TRBD1 TRBV19 once TGTGCCAGTAGTTCGGACAGGCGCAATCAGCCCCAGCATTTT CASSSDRRNQPQHF
TRBJ1-3 TRBD1 TRBV6-5 - TGTGCCAGCAGAGGAAGGACAGGGGTCGGAAACACCATATATTTT CASRGRTGVGNTIYF
TRBJ2-5 TRBD2 TRBV5-6 - TGTGCCAGCAGCCAGGGACTAGCGGGCTCCCAAGAGACCCAGTACTTC CASSQGLAGSQETQYF
TRBJ2-1 TRBD2 TRBV5-8 - TGTGCCAGCAGCTTAGTTGAGACTAGCGGGGGGGCGTACTACAATGAGCAGTTCTTC CASSLVETSGGAYYNEQFF
TRBJ2-7 - TRBV2 - TGTGCCAGCAGTGAATCCGGCTACGAGCAGTACTTC CASSESGYEQYF
TRBJ1-5 - TRBV30 - TGTGCCTGTGGGCAGGGCGGTCAGCCCCAGCATTTT CACGQGGQPQHF
TRBJ1-4 - TRBV5-4 few TGTGCCAGCAGCTCAGGGCCAACTAATGAAAAACTGTTTTTT CASSSGPTNEKLFF
TRBJ2-7 - TRBV2 - TGTGCCAGCAGCCCCACCCCTATAGACAGGCTATCCCACGAGCAGTACTTC CASSPTPIDRLSHEQYF
TRBJ1-4 TRBD1 TRBV4-1 - TGCGCCAGCAGCCCTTTGCCACAGGGGGCGCCCGATGAAAAACTGTTTTTT CASSPLPQGAPDEKLFF
TRBJ1-6 - TRBV3-1/TRBV3-2 - TGTGCCAGCAGCTGGGGACACACTAATTCACCCCTCCACTTT CASSWGHTNSPLHF
TRBJ2-1 - TRBV9 - TGTGCCAGCAGCGTAGGCTTAGCGACGTACAATGAGCAGTTCTTC CASSVGLATYNEQFF
TRBJ2-1 - TRBV5-1 - TGCGCCAGCAGCTTGGGACAGTCTGTCCTCAATGAGCAGTTCTTC CASSLGQSVLNEQFF
TRBJ2-7 TRBD2 TRBV15 - TGTGCCACCAGCAGGGGGGGCCCGGGACTAGCCGACGAGCAGTACTTC CATSRGGPGLADEQYF
TRBJ1-4 - TRBV20-1 - TGCAGTGCATCTAGGGGTGAAAAACTGTTTTTT CSASRGEKLFF
TRBJ2-6 TRBD1 TRBV6-4 - TGTGCCAGCAGACCCCTGGGACAGGGTCTTTCTGGGGCCAACGTCCTGACTTTC CASRPLGQGLSGANVLTF
TRBJ1-5 TRBD1 TRBV6-2/TRBV6-3 - TGTGCCAGCAGCCGGACAGGGGAAGGAGGGCTCCAGCATTTT CASSRTGEGGLQHF
TRBJ2-2 TRBD1 TRBV30 once TGTGCCTTCGGGACAGGGCTTATCGGGGAGCTGTTTTTT CAFGTGLIGELFF
TRBJ2-6 - TRBV12-3/TRBV12-4 - TGTGCCAGTATTAACTCTGGGGCCAACGTCCTGACTTTC CASINSGANVLTF
TRBJ1-3 - TRBV10-2 - TGCGCCAGCATCGGGAACTCTGGAAACACCATATATTTT CASIGNSGNTIYF
TRBJ2-7 TRBD2 TRBV6-5 - TGTGCCAGCAGTACCCTAGCGGGGGGGCCGTCCGAGCAGTACTTC CASSTLAGGPSEQYF
TRBJ1-6 - TRBV30 few TGTGCCTGGAGTCCCGGACAGAATAATTCACCCCTCCACTTT CAWSPGQNNSPLHF
TRBJ2-5 TRBD1 TRBV30 - TGTGCCCGGGGACAGCAAGAGACCCAGTACTTC CARGQQETQYF
TRBJ2-1 - TRBV12-3/TRBV12-4 - TGTGCCAGCAGTGGACAGTACAATGAGCAGTTCTTC CASSGQYNEQFF
TRBJ2-3 - TRBV19 - TGTGCCAGTAGTATAGATAACTGGGAGTACGATACGCAGTATTTT CASSIDNWEYDTQYF
TRBJ1-1 - TRBV10-1 - TGCGCCAGCAGTGATTCAGGGTTTGGGAACACTGAAGCTTTCTTT CASSDSGFGNTEAFF
TRBJ1-2 TRBD1 TRBV28 - TGTGCCAGCAGTTTGGGTGGACAGGGGGCGAACTATGGCTACACCTTC CASSLGGQGANYGYTF